Below, 4 T cell receptor beta chains from the same sample are listed, as sequenced in a study of T-cell memory formation after mild COVID-19. TCRdb independently ran MiXCR on the 5' RACE reads; one entry per CDR3 protein. In the table there are 530,000 or so distinct CDR3 sequences, roughly 17% of which are singletons. The sample consisted of PBMCs or a T cell subset sorted from them (not recorded which). All receptors derive from an adult woman who had mild COVID-19 (a few samples of this study predate the infection). Cell type and time point are not known.

This clonotype was seen a few times. This chain connects TRBV6-5 to TRBJ2-7, with 9 bases aligning to TRBD1. Germline CDR1 reads MNHEY; CDR2 reads SVGAGI. The CDR3 extends over 15 amino acids. J gave up 5 bases and V 6 bases, and 11 bases lay outside the gene matches. DNA for the CDR3: TGTGCCAGCAGACCTACCGGGACAGGGTTCCACGAGCAGTACTTC. It is translated as CASRPTGTGFHEQYF.

CDR3 sequence: CSARPGQTSYEQYF. As DNA, the CDR3 is TGCAGCGCTCGTCCGGGACAGACGTCCTACGAGCAGTACTTC. J is TRBJ2-7 and V is TRBV29-1, with 7 bases aligning to TRBD1. V dropped 7 bases and J dropped 1; count of bases not matched to a gene: 10. CDR3 length equals 14 residues. The V gene's germline CDR1 is SQVTM and CDR2 ANQGSEA.

This sequence joins TRBV4-3 and TRBJ2-7; 8 nucleotides align to TRBD1. The CDR3 sequence is 15 residues long. Germline CDR1 is LGHNA and CDR2 is YSLEER. Trimming cost V 0 bases and J 3 bases; bases outside gene matches: 4. In nucleotides, the CDR3 is TGCGCCAGCAGCCAAGATCTGGACAGGGACTACGAGCAGTACTTC. It specifies CASSQDLDRDYEQYF.

This rearrangement joins TRBV7-6 to TRBJ2-1; 9 nucleotides align to TRBD1. After removal of 4 bases from V and 6 bases from J, the junction contained 7 bases not matched to a gene. The germline gives CDR1 SGHVS, CDR2 FNYEAQ. The length of the CDR3 is 15 residues. The DNA of the CDR3 is TGTGCCAGCAGCTATGGACAGGGGCCCTCCAATGAGCAGTTCTTC. It specifies CASSYGQGPSNEQFF.